The rows below give T cell receptor beta chains drawn from one sample of a study of T cell clonotyping in hematopoietic cell transplantation. Assay: immunoSEQ multiplex PCR; the TCRdb copy retains only in-frame clones and omits some. The table lists some 30,000 clones, around 95% of them singletons. Sequenced input: peripheral blood mononuclear cells. These receptors came from a man between 45 and 60 years old in good health. Some clones in this sample may be carry-over from other donors' samples. Both conserved end residues are part of each CDR3. A D gene is named only where the DNA matches it firmly.

cdr3_nt cdr3_aa v_call d_call j_call
TGCAGCGTGCACCGACAGGGCACGGCCAACACCATATATTTT CSVHRQGTANTIYF TRBV29-1 TRBD1 TRBJ1-3
TGTGCCAGCAGCGGGACATCCCCCCGGGAGCAGTACTTC CASSGTSPREQYF TRBV11-2 - TRBJ2-7
TGCAGCGTGGCCTGGGATAATCAGCCCCAGCATTTT CSVAWDNQPQHF TRBV29-1 - TRBJ1-5
TGTGCCAGCAGCGACTTTAGGACCCTAGGGAGGCAGCCCCAGCATTTT CASSDFRTLGRQPQHF TRBV28 - TRBJ1-5
TGTGCCAGCAGCCCCTCGGGGCGGGTCGGCTACACCTTC CASSPSGRVGYTF TRBV7-2 - TRBJ1-2
TGTGCCAGCAGCTTATCCAATCAGCCCCAGCATTTT CASSLSNQPQHF TRBV7-2 - TRBJ1-5
TGTGCCAGCAGTTTTTTAAAAGGGGTAGGGGGAGGCTATGGCTACACCTTC CASSFLKGVGGGYGYTF TRBV28 - TRBJ1-2
TGTGCCAGCAGTCCTAACACAGATACGCAGTATTTT CASSPNTDTQYF TRBV5-6 - TRBJ2-3
TGTGCCAGCAGCTCGACAGGGGGCTATCGCTACACCTTC CASSSTGGYRYTF TRBV9 TRBD1 TRBJ1-2
TGTGCCAGCAGTGAACCGGTTAACTGGGAAAAACTGTTTTTT CASSEPVNWEKLFF TRBV2 - TRBJ1-4
TGTGCCAGCAGCGTAGACCCGGGGGGTAATCAGCCCCAGCATTTT CASSVDPGGNQPQHF TRBV9 - TRBJ1-5
TGTGCCAGCAGCTTAGGACAGCCGCCTGGAAACACCATATATTTT CASSLGQPPGNTIYF TRBV7-6 - TRBJ1-3
TGTGCCAGCAGCGAGAAGCGGGGTTATAATTCACCCCTCCACTTT CASSEKRGYNSPLHF TRBV7-2 - TRBJ1-6
TGTGCCAGCGGCCAGGGGGCAGGAGGCTCCTACGAGCAGTACTTC CASGQGAGGSYEQYF TRBV6-5 TRBD1 TRBJ2-7
TGTGCCAGCTCCAAACAGGGGGCGGGTCAGCCCCAGCATTTT CASSKQGAGQPQHF TRBV2 TRBD1 TRBJ1-5
TGTGCCAGCAGCGTAGCTGGCTCTACCCTCCACTTT CASSVAGSTLHF TRBV9 - TRBJ1-6
TGTGCCAGCAGTGAACGGACAGGGGCGGTGATCGAGCAGTACTTC CASSERTGAVIEQYF TRBV6-1 TRBD1 TRBJ2-7
TGTGCCTGGACTCTCGAGGCCAATCCCGGGAACACTGAAGCTTTCTTT CAWTLEANPGNTEAFF TRBV30 - TRBJ1-1
TGTGCCAGCAGCCCGGGCAGGGGCCCAGATACGCAGTATTTT CASSPGRGPDTQYF TRBV7-2 - TRBJ2-3
TGTGCCTGCGACAGGGACAACACTGAAGCTTTCTTT CACDRDNTEAFF TRBV30 TRBD1 TRBJ1-1
TGCGCCAGCAGCGACTCCGGGACAGGTAATTCACCCCTCCACTTT CASSDSGTGNSPLHF TRBV4-1 TRBD1 TRBJ1-6
TGTGCCAGTAGTATTGGTGCAGGGGGGAACACTGAAGCTTTCTTT CASSIGAGGNTEAFF TRBV19 TRBD1 TRBJ1-1
TGTGCCAGCAGGGACCCCGGCGGCGAGCAGTACTTC CASRDPGGEQYF TRBV27 - TRBJ2-7
TGTGCCAGCAGTCCACTATTGACAGGGGTCTATAATTCACCCCTCCACTTT CASSPLLTGVYNSPLHF TRBV11-2 TRBD1 TRBJ1-6
TGTGCCAGCAGCCGAGGGACAGCTACCGGTTATAATGAAAAACTGTTTTTT CASSRGTATGYNEKLFF TRBV7-9 TRBD1 TRBJ1-4
TGTGCCAGCAGCTTGTCGTTCAGCACTAACTATGGCTACACCTTC CASSLSFSTNYGYTF TRBV5-6 - TRBJ1-2
TGTGCCAGCAGCCAAGACCTAGACAGGGGACACTCTGGGGCCAACGTCCTGACTTTC CASSQDLDRGHSGANVLTF TRBV4-2 TRBD1 TRBJ2-6
TGTGCCAGCAGCTGGGGACGGACAACTAATGAAAAACTGTTTTTT CASSWGRTTNEKLFF TRBV5-6 - TRBJ1-4
TGTGCCTGGTCTAGGATAGGCATTTCACCCCTCCACTTT CAWSRIGISPLHF TRBV30 - TRBJ1-6
TGCGCCAGCAGCCTCGGACGGAGTGCAACTAATGAAAAACTGTTTTTT CASSLGRSATNEKLFF TRBV4-3 - TRBJ1-4
TGTGCCAGCAGCCCCATGACAGGGAGGACTGAAGCTTTCTTT CASSPMTGRTEAFF TRBV9 TRBD1 TRBJ1-1
TGTGCCAGCAGTTACTCCCGGGGCCCCACCGGGGAGCTGTTTTTT CASSYSRGPTGELFF TRBV6-5 - TRBJ2-2
TGTGCCAGCAGCGTATACCGTTCCCCCCCCTCTGGGGCCAACGTCCTGACTTTC CASSVYRSPPSGANVLTF TRBV9 - TRBJ2-6
TGCGCCAGCAGCTTGGGCCCGGAGGGCCCAATTTTGGAGACCCAGTACTTC CASSLGPEGPILETQYF TRBV5-1 - TRBJ2-5
TGTGCCAGCAGTTACGGACAAGTCGTTGGACAAGAGACCCAGTACTTC CASSYGQVVGQETQYF TRBV6-5 - TRBJ2-5
TGTGCCACCAGCAGGGACAGTCTAAATTCACCCCTCCACTTT CATSRDSLNSPLHF TRBV15 - TRBJ1-6
TGTGCTAGTGGTTTACGGGATGGAGGGCAGTTCTTC CASGLRDGGQFF TRBV12-5 - TRBJ2-1
TGTGCCAGCAGCGGCATCGAGGGCCACCGATATTGGGAGCAGTACTTC CASSGIEGHRYWEQYF TRBV5-7 - TRBJ2-7
TGTGCCAGCAGTCCTTTTCGGGTCGGGGGGGGCCAGTCCGGGGAGCTGTTTTTT CASSPFRVGGGQSGELFF TRBV5-6 TRBD2 TRBJ2-2
TGTGCCAGCAGCTTAGGGGGGACAGGGCAGACTGAAGCTTTCTTT CASSLGGTGQTEAFF TRBV11-1 TRBD1 TRBJ1-1
TGTGCTAGTGGTTTGGGGTCGCGGCGAGGGGAGGGCTACACCTTC CASGLGSRRGEGYTF TRBV12-5 - TRBJ1-2
TGCAGCGTTGAAGATCCAACAGGCCTAGAGACCCAGTACTTC CSVEDPTGLETQYF TRBV29-1 - TRBJ2-5
TGTGCCAGCAGTGAAGTAGGTACAGGCGAAGCTTTCTTT CASSEVGTGEAFF TRBV2 - TRBJ1-1
TGTGCCAGCAGCCGGACTAGCGGGGACCCCTACGAGCAGTACTTC CASSRTSGDPYEQYF TRBV6-5 TRBD2 TRBJ2-7
TGTGCCAGCAGCCCGGGAAACACCGGGGAGCTGTTTTTT CASSPGNTGELFF TRBV5-4 - TRBJ2-2
TGTGCCAGCAGTGAGCGGGGGGCCACAGATACGCAGTATTTT CASSERGATDTQYF TRBV6-4 TRBD2 TRBJ2-3
TGTGCCAGCAGCTTGGTAGGTAGGAATGCGTTGACCGGGGAGCTGTTTTTT CASSLVGRNALTGELFF TRBV5-6 - TRBJ2-2
TGTGCCTGGAGTGTAGGACAGGAAGACGAGCAGTACTTC CAWSVGQEDEQYF TRBV30 TRBD1 TRBJ2-7
TGTGCCAGCAGCGCATACCCGTCGGGCGGGGAAGGGCGATGGGCCAGGAGTGAAGCTTTCTTT CASSAYPSGGEGRWARSEAFF TRBV9 - TRBJ1-1
TGTGCCAGCAGCCAACTAGCGACTAGAACTACCGGGGAGCTGTTTTTT CASSQLATRTTGELFF TRBV6-4 TRBD2 TRBJ2-2
TGTGCCAGCAGCCCAAGGTCACAGGGGACCGGGGAGCTGTTTTTT CASSPRSQGTGELFF TRBV7-3 TRBD1 TRBJ2-2